Presented here are 20 T cell receptor beta chains from one specimen sequenced in a study of PD-1 blockade in classical Hodgkin lymphoma (dated by TCRdb to 2019 to 2021). The time point label corresponds to: cycle 1 day 1 (C1D1), immediately before nivolumab initiation. Every trial patient had relapsed following autologous stem cell transplantation, and prior brentuximab vedotin exposure was what differed among cohorts A, B and C. To prepare the library, the immunoSEQ multiplex PCR assay was applied. The clones in this table, taken by TCRdb from immuneACCESS, are in-frame only. Not every clone is retained; where verified, under half of the shortfall comes from an unresolved V gene, and the cause of the rest is unknown. The table for this sample lists 40,000 to 50,000 clones; about 70% of them were counted only once. The leading ten clones occupy about a fifth of the sample. Source: peripheral blood mononuclear cells (PBMCs), taken at baseline. The receptor source for this set is a human donor with classical Hodgkin lymphoma.

The chain uses TRBV30 and TRBJ2-5, with D possibly matching TRBD2 (6 bases). The V end was cut by 0 bases, the J end by 10 bases, with 15 bases between. The CDR3 has 13 residues. Germline V lookup: CDR1 GTSNPN, CDR2 SVGIG (reference sequence). The CDR3 loop reads CAWSVLGGRGQYF. CDR3 nucleotides: TGTGCCTGGAGTGTGTTGGGGGGTCGTGGCCAGTACTTC. Drawing the rest from reference TRBV30 and TRBJ2-5, the complete variable domain is SQTIHQWPATLVQPVGSPLSLECTVEGTSNPNLYWYRQAAGRGLQLLFYSVGIGQISSEVPQNLSASRPQDRQFILSSKKLLLSDSGFYLCAWSVLGGRGQYFGPGTRLLVL.

This sequence joins TRBV18 and TRBJ2-6; D is undetermined. Germline V gene sequence: CDR1 KGHSH, CDR2 LQKENI. Trimming left V 3 bases short and J 0 bases short, with 6 bases between. This CDR3 is 15 amino acids long. The CDR3 sequence is CASSPVGSGANVLTF. The DNA for the CDR3 is TGTGCCAGCTCACCGGTCGGCTCTGGGGCCAACGTCCTGACTTTC.

In its sample, this clone was seen a few times. The chain carries TRBV2 and TRBJ2-4; weak D call: TRBD2 (5 bases). Germline assignment: CDR1 SNHLY and CDR2 FYNNEI. V was cut by 8 bases and J by 0 bases, with 8 bases left in between. The CDR3 extends over 13 amino acids. CDR3 nucleotide sequence: TGTGCCAGCGATGGACTAGCCAAAAACATTCAGTACTTC. This translates into CASDGLAKNIQYF.

This clone was seen just once. The chain carries TRBV19 and TRBJ2-1; 9 bases line up with TRBD1. Germline assignment: CDR1 LNHDA and CDR2 SQIVND (reference sequence). This CDR3 has 15 residues. J lost 7 bases, V lost 5 bases, and 9 bases had no gene match. Here the CDR3 DNA reads TGTGCCAGTAGTCTCCGCGGGACAGGGTATAATGAGCAGTTCTTC. It yields the protein CASSLRGTGYNEQFF.

This sequence joins TRBV19 and TRBJ1-5; no definite D call. V was shortened by 5 bases and J by 6 bases, with 8 bases between the two germline ends. CDR3 size: 12 residues. Germline V gene sequence: CDR1 LNHDA, CDR2 SQIVND (reference sequence). The CDR3 region is CASSRYGQPQHF. In DNA, the CDR3 is TGTGCCAGTAGTCGTTATGGTCAGCCCCAGCATTTT.

V gene TRBV7-8 combines with J gene TRBJ2-1; D not certain. Trimming pared 3 bases from V and 9 bases from J, leaving 12 bases between. Germline CDR1 and CDR2: SGHVS and FQNEAQ. The CDR3 extends over 13 amino acids. The CDR3 DNA reads TGTGCCAGCAGCTTTCTCATGGCTGGTGAGCAGTTCTTC. This sequence encodes CASSFLMAGEQFF. The whole variable domain, remainder taken from reference TRBV7-8 and TRBJ2-1, is GAGVSQSPRYKVAKRGQDVALRCDPISGHVSLFWYQQALGQGPEFLTYFQNEAQLDKSGLPSDRFFAERPEGSVSTLKIQRTQQEDSAVYLCASSFLMAGEQFFGPGTRLTVL.

The rearrangement links TRBV7-9 to TRBJ1-2, with TRBD1 matching 7 bases. CDR3 size: 15 residues. CDR1 and CDR2 (germline): SEHNR, FQNEAQ (reference sequence). Trimming took 2 bases from V and 3 from J; bases not matched to a gene: 6. DNA for the CDR3: TGTGCCAGCAGCTTAAGGCAGGGGGGTGACTATGGCTACACCTTC. Protein: CASSLRQGGDYGYTF.

The J gene is TRBJ1-1, the V gene TRBV5-1; a possible D gene is TRBD1 (6 bases). This CDR3 spans 17 amino acids. CDR1 is SGHRS and CDR2 is YFSETQ in the germline V gene. Trimming left V 5 bases short and J 0 bases short, with 20 bases between. The CDR3 protein is CASSFNRAFGMNTEAFF. CDR3 bases: TGCGCCAGCAGTTTCAACAGGGCTTTCGGCATGAACACTGAAGCTTTCTTT.

V and J are TRBV6-6 and TRBJ2-7, with unresolved D. The germline V gene has CDR1 MNHNY and CDR2 SVGAGI (reference sequence). V lost 0 bases to trimming and J lost 6 bases, with 15 bases between them. The CDR3 runs 15 residues. The CDR3, as DNA: TGTGCCAGCAGTTACTCGGATGGACCGCGCTCCGAGCAGTACTTC. Residues: CASSYSDGPRSEQYF.

The chain links TRBV11-2 to TRBJ1-2, with unresolved D. V was shortened by 3 bases and J by 8 bases, with 13 bases between the two germline ends. The CDR3 consists of 13 residues. Germline CDR1 SGHAT, CDR2 FQNNGV. The CDR3 sequence is CASSFIDSSGYTF. The CDR3 DNA is TGTGCCAGCAGCTTCATAGATAGTAGCGGCTACACCTTC.

About this clone itself: Different DNA sequences within this sample yield the same CDR3. The genes are TRBV6-6 and TRBJ2-7, with TRBD1 matching 7 bases. The length of the CDR3 is 13 residues. Per germline, CDR1 MNHNY and CDR2 SVGAGI (reference sequence). V shed 5 bases, J shed 2 bases, and the junction held 3 bases outside the gene matches. The DNA for the CDR3 is TGTGCCAGCAGTCGGACAGGAGCCTACGAGCAGTACTTC. Translating it yields CASSRTGAYEQYF.

This clone has just a few counts. The chain combines TRBV2 with TRBJ1-1; D remains ambiguous. Germline CDR1 reads SNHLY; CDR2 reads FYNNEI. This CDR3 has 14 amino acids. Trimming stripped 6 bases from V and 0 bases from J, with 11 bases between. This CDR3 is CASRSLRLNTEAFF. The CDR3, as DNA: TGTGCCAGCAGATCTTTACGGTTGAACACTGAAGCTTTCTTT. Drawing the rest from reference TRBV2 and TRBJ1-1, the complete variable domain is EPEVTQTPSHQVTQMGQEVILRCVPISNHLYFYWYRQILGQKVEFLVSFYNNEISEKSEIFDDQFSVERPDGSNFTLKIRSTKLEDSAMYFCASRSLRLNTEAFFGQGTRLTVV.

The V and J genes are TRBV19 and TRBJ2-2; 9 bases fit TRBD1. The J segment lost 0 bases and the V segment lost 6 bases, leaving 5 bases of the junction unmatched. The CDR3 is 16 residues long. Germline V gives CDR1 LNHDA, CDR2 SQIVND (reference sequence). CDR3 loop: CASRQRQGANTGELFF. The CDR3, as DNA: TGTGCCAGTAGACAGAGACAGGGGGCGAACACCGGGGAGCTGTTTTTT.

The chain employs TRBV28 and TRBJ1-2; 9 bases match TRBD1. Looked up from germline, CDR1 is MDHEN and CDR2 is SYDVKM. The CDR3 spans 15 residues. J gave up 1 base and V 6 bases, and 6 bases lay outside the gene matches. The CDR3 loop is CASSLATGGNYGYTF. CDR3 bases: TGTGCCAGCAGCTTAGCGACAGGGGGTAACTATGGCTACACCTTC.

CDR3 residues: CASSLGPAEAFF. Here the CDR3 DNA reads TGCGCCAGCAGCTTGGGACCGGCTGAAGCTTTCTTT. The chain combines TRBV5-1 with TRBJ1-1; D uncertain. The CDR3 spans 12 residues. Looked up from germline, CDR1 is SGHRS and CDR2 is YFSETQ. With 0 bases removed from V and 6 bases from J, the gap between germline ends came to 6 bases.

The rearrangement joins TRBV6-5 to TRBJ2-7, with 9 bases identical to TRBD2. V gave up 7 bases and J gave up 2 bases; unmatched junction bases: 9. CDR1 is MNHEY, CDR2 SVGAGI, per germline. CDR3 size: 15 residues. The CDR3 reads CASTNRVAGAYEQYF. In DNA, the CDR3 is TGTGCCAGCACCAACCGGGTAGCGGGGGCCTACGAGCAGTACTTC.

The J gene is TRBJ2-7, the V gene TRBV6-1, with TRBD1 identical over 11 bases. The junction had 10 bases not matched to a gene; V was cut back by 10 bases and J by 2 bases. This CDR3 comprises 15 residues. Germline CDR1 is MNHNS and CDR2 is SASEGT. The CDR3 region is CATRTGGSSTYEQYF. DNA for the CDR3: TGTGCCACCAGGACAGGGGGCTCCTCCACCTACGAGCAGTACTTC.

The rearrangement joins TRBV7-2 to TRBJ2-3; D call uncertain. This CDR3 region has 15 residues. The germline CDR1 and CDR2 sequences are SGHTA and FQGNSA. Trimming removed 0 bases from V and 6 bases from J, with 13 bases in between. CDR3: CASSLALGRMDTQYF. The CDR3 coding sequence is TGTGCCAGCAGCTTAGCGCTAGGGCGGATGGATACGCAGTATTTT.

V is TRBV30 and J is TRBJ1-1; tentative D call: TRBD1 (6 bases). The CDR3 length is 12 residues. Germline loops: CDR1 GTSNPN, CDR2 SVGIG (reference sequence). Trimming removed 3 bases from V and 10 bases from J, with 15 bases in between. The CDR3 DNA sequence: TGTGCCTGGAGCTTCTTTGGGACAAGAGCTTTCTTT. It encodes CAWSFFGTRAFF.

As DNA, the CDR3 is TGTGCCAGTAGCAACCGCACAGGGAAAAGGAATGAGCAGTTCTTC. Encoded protein: CASSNRTGKRNEQFF. This chain connects TRBV19 to TRBJ2-1; D might be TRBD1 (6 bases). Trimming cost V 6 bases and J 7 bases, with 19 bases left between them. Germline loops: CDR1 LNHDA, CDR2 SQIVND (reference sequence). The CDR3 loop spans 15 amino acids. Using reference TRBV19 and TRBJ2-1 for the parts outside the CDR3, the full variable domain is DGGITQSPKYLFRKEGQNVTLSCEQNLNHDAMYWYRQDPGQGLRLIYYSQIVNDFQKGDIAEGYSVSREKKESFPLTVTSAQKNPTAFYLCASSNRTGKRNEQFFGPGTRLTVL.